Listed below are T cell receptor beta chains from one sample, sequenced in a study of cytomegalovirus exposure and HLA in healthy donors. Sequenced by immunoSEQ multiplex PCR; TCRdb stores in-frame clones only, minus some. This sample has 150,000 to 200,000 clones, with 80% found just once. The source material was PBMCs. The receptor source for this set is a woman between 40 and 55 years old in good health and CMV-seronegative. CDR3s include the opening cysteine and the closing phenylalanine or tryptophan. A D gene is named only where the DNA matches it firmly. Rows may omit the clone size; those that give it use once, few, many or a size class.

-,15,TRBJ2-1,TRBV4-3,TRBD2,TGCGCCAGCAGCCAAGATCGACTAGCGGACAATGAGCAGTTCTTC,CASSQDRLADNEQFF
-,14,TRBJ1-5,TRBV2,-,TGTGCCAGCAATTTCGGGGGAAGCAATCAGCCCCAGCATTTT,CASNFGGSNQPQHF
-,16,TRBJ1-3,TRBV18,TRBD1,TGTGCCAGCTCACCTGGAGGGGGCGCAACTTCGAACACCATATATTTT,CASSPGGGATSNTIYF
-,15,TRBJ2-3,TRBV7-6,TRBD2,TGTGCCAGCAGCCGTAGCGGGGGAAGCACAGATACGCAGTATTTT,CASSRSGGSTDTQYF
-,15,TRBJ2-2,TRBV5-1,TRBD2,TGCGCCAGCAGCTTGGAGGGACTACACACCGGGGAGCTGTTTTTT,CASSLEGLHTGELFF
few,18,TRBJ1-6,TRBV7-2,TRBD1,TGTGCCAGCAGGGGGACTATTGCCGGACAGGGGGATAATTCACCCCTCCACTTT,CASRGTIAGQGDNSPLHF
once,14,TRBJ2-2,TRBV9,-,TGTGCCAGCAGCATCAACCTACGGACAAGGGAGCTGTTTTTT,CASSINLRTRELFF
-,12,TRBJ2-3,TRBV10-3,TRBD2,TGTGCCATCATGAGCGGGACGGATACGCAGTATTTT,CAIMSGTDTQYF
-,14,TRBJ1-1,TRBV21-1,-,TGTGCCAGCAGCAAAGTTCATTGGGGCCTCGCAGCTTTCTTT,CASSKVHWGLAAFF
-,15,TRBJ2-7,TRBV7-9,TRBD1,TGTGCCAGCAGCCGCTCCGGGACAGGGGTCTACGAGCAGTACTTC,CASSRSGTGVYEQYF
-,15,TRBJ2-1,TRBV7-8,TRBD1,TGTGCCAGCAACCTACAGGGGGTGAAGTACAATGAGCAGTTCTTC,CASNLQGVKYNEQFF